Listed here is a single TCR beta chain. Its antigen is not known. A much larger clone differs by one base, so this may be a read error. The data were taken from a study of T cell repertoires in cytomegalovirus infection. As for the study in general: The authors used CMV epitopes that were HLA-C-restricted (recently identified) and HLA-B-restricted (well studied). Public TCR beta signatures provided an indication of both CMV infection and a matching HLA type.

From the reads, TCRdb called clonotypes with MiXCR, one entry per CDR3 protein. There are roughly 920,000 distinct CDR3 sequences in the sample; roughly 30% occur only once, and about 14% lies in the top ten. Study outcomes and limitations: There were carriers of CMV plus the relevant HLA, and cumulative public TCR beta family frequency identified them. The response measured ex vivo was dominated by TCR beta clonotypes (HLA-C-restricted and CMV-specific).

The length of the CDR3 is 14 residues. Germline CDR1 and CDR2: SGHTA and FQGNSA. This sequence originates from a human donor in good health (CMV status not recorded). Some clones in this sample may be carry-over from other donors' samples. This specimen consisted of cultured CD8+ T cells from PBMCs, obtained from culture after CMV antigen stimulation. The chain has TRBV7-2 and TRBJ2-1; D gene uncertain. The CDR3 DNA follows: TGTGTCAGCAGCTTAGCTGGCAAGTACAATGAGCAGTTCTTC. It translates to CVSSLAGKYNEQFF.